This TCR beta chain was observed in a study of regulatory T cells in long-lasting Graves disease. Across the study: Antithyroid drugs had been taken by newly diagnosed Graves' patients for under 3 months.

TCR beta libraries were built with iRepertoire HTBI primers and Arm-PCR of CDR3 regions. How the authors handled the data: Some 60 TRBV and roughly 13 TRBJ segments were identified across samples. TCRdb recomputed calls from the multiplex PCR reads with MiXCR, one row per CDR3 protein. TCRdb assigned the V and J calls; the authors' analysis was not used. Seen here are 410,000 or so distinct CDR3 sequences, more than 13% observed once, and the top ten hold around 17%. As to time point: newly diagnosed GD, antithyroid drugs for less than 3 months. RNA isolated from PBMCs was used to make the TCR library. The sample holds a few counts of this clonotype. Its antigen is not known. With 0 bases clipped from V and 7 bases from J, the junction kept 10 bases outside the gene matches. This CDR3 spans 16 amino acids. In germline, CDR1 is SGDLS, CDR2 YYNGEE. Regarding the study as a whole: Few sampled subjects may have lowered accuracy.

This sample also belongs to another study, concerning T cells in Graves' hyperthyroidism and ophthalmopathy. That report adds: Ophthalmopathy, as predicted by the model, came a median roughly 6.3 months after the prediction.

Material: peripheral blood mononuclear cells (PBMCs), obtained at new diagnosis, from a patient treated with antithyroid drugs. The clonotype was recovered from a woman younger than 45 with Graves disease. The chain has TRBV9 and TRBJ1-2; 9 bases map to TRBD1. This chain's CDR3 is CASSVDGTGTPSGYTF. The DNA of the CDR3 is TGTGCCAGCAGCGTAGACGGGACAGGGACTCCGAGTGGCTACACCTTC.